This T cell receptor (beta chain) was captured by sequencing in a study of identical twins. Template switching added a universal primer binding site, and final cDNA carried unique molecular identifiers. TCRdb re-analysed the 5' RACE reads in MiXCR, keeping a single row per CDR3 protein. The sample shows fewer than 500,000 distinct CDR3 sequences, roughly 13% of them seen only once. There are a few counts of this clonotype. Its specificity is not known. General study results and limits: Among beta out-of-frame sequences, excess sharing between twins appeared weaker. Models came in too low on out-of-frame TCR alpha sharing in monozygotic twins. Cross-sectional statistical analysis, not tracking of the same donors, underpinned the conclusions.

The germline CDR1 and CDR2 sequences are LGHDT and YNNKEL (reference sequence). The CDR3 consists of 13 residues. V lost 3 bases and J 4 bases, leaving 8 bases between the germline ends. These same data were also listed under a study on yellow fever vaccine responses in identical twins.

V and J are TRBV3-1 and TRBJ2-3, with D hard to call. Sequenced input: CD4+ T cells sorted from blood. This TCR was sampled from a woman in her late teens or twenties in good health. In DNA form, the CDR3 reads TGTGCCAGCAGCCAGGGCAGCCCAGATACGCAGTATTTT. It codes for CASSQGSPDTQYF.